This T cell receptor beta chain was retrieved from a study of blood T cell repertoires in COVID-19. The V gene's germline CDR1 is LNHDA and CDR2 SQIVND (reference sequence). V was cut by 5 bases and J by 7 bases, with 18 bases left in between. The CDR3 length is 16 residues. Clones were read by immunoSEQ multiplex PCR, and TCRdb kept only the in-frame ones, dropping some. The data contain over 300,000 clones, roughly 89% of them singletons. The specimen was peripheral blood. The chain combines TRBV19 with TRBJ1-6, with a tentative D call TRBD1 (6 bases). This sequence originates from a man between 18 and 29 years old with active or convalescent COVID-19. CDR3 region: CASSSTIGQRNSPLHF. As DNA, the CDR3 is TGTGCCAGTAGTTCGACAATAGGACAGCGAAATTCACCCCTCCACTTT.